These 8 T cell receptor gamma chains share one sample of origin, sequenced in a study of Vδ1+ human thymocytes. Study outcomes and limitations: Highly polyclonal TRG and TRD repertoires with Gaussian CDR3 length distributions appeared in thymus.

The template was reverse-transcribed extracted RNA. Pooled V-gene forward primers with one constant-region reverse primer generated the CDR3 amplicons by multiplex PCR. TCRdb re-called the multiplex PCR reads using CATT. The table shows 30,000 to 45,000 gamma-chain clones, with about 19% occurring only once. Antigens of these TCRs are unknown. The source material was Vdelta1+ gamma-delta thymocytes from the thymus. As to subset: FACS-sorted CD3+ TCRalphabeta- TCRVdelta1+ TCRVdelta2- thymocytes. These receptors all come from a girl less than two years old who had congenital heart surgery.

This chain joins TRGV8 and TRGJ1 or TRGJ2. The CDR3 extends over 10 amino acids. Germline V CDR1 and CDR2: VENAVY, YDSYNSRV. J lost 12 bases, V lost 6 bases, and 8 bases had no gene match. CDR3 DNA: TGTGCCACCTGGTCGTACTGGAAACTCTTT. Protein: CATWSYWKLF.

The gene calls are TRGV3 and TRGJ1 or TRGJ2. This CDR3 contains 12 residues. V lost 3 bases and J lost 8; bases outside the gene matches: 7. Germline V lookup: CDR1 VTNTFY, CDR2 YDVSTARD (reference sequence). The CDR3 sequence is CATWDESDKKLF. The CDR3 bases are TGTGCCACCTGGGACGAGTCGGATAAGAAACTCTTT.

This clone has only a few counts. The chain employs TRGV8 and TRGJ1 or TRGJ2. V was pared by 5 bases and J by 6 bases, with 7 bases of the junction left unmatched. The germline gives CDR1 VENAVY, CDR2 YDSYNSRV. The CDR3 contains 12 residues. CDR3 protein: CATWVGGYKKLF. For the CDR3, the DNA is TGTGCCACCTGGGTTGGTGGTTATAAGAAACTCTTT.

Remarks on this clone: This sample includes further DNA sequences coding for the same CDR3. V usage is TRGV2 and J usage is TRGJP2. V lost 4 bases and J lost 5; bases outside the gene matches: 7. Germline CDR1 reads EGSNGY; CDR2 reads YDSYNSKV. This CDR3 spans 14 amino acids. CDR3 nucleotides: TGTGCCACCTGGGAGGGGGAGAGTGATTGGATCAAGACGTTT. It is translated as CATWEGESDWIKTF.

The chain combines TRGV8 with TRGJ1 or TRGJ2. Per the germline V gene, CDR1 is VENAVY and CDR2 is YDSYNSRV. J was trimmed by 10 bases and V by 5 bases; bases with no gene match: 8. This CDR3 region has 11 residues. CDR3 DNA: TGTGCCACCTGGGGGACTGAGAAGAAACTCTTT. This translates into CATWGTEKKLF.

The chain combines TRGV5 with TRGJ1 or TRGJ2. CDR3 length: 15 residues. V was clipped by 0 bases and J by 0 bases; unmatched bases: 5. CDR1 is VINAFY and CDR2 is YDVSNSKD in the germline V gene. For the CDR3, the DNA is TGTGCCACCTGGGACAGGTTTTCGAATTATTATAAGAAACTCTTT. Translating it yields CATWDRFSNYYKKLF.

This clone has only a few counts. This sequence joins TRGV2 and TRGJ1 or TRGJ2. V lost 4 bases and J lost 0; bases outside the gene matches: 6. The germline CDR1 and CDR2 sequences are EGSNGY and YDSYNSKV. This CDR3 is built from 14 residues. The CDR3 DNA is TGTGCCACCTGGGAGGCCCTGAATTATTATAAGAAACTCTTT. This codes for CATWEALNYYKKLF.

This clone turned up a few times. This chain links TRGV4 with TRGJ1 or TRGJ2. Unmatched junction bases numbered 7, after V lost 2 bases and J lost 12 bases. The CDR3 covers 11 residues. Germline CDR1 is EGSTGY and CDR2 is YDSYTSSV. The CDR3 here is CATWDEGLKLF. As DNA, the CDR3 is TGTGCCACCTGGGATGAAGGACTGAAACTCTTT.